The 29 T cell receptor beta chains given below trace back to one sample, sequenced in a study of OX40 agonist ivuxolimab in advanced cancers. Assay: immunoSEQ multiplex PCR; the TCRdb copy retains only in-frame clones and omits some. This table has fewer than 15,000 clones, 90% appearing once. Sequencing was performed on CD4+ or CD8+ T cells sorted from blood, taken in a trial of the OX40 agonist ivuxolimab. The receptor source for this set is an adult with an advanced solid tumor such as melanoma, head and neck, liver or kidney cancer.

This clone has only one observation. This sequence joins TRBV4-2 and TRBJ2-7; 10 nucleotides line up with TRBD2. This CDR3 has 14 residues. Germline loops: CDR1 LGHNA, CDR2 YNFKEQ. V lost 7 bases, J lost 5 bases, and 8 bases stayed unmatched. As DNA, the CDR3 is TGTGCCAGCACCGAAGCGGGGGGGGCCAACGAGCAGTACTTC. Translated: CASTEAGGANEQYF.

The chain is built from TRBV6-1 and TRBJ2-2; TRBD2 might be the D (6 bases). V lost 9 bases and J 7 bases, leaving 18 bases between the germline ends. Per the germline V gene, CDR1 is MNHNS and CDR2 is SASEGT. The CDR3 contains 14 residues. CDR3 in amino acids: CASGSGVENGELFF. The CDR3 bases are TGTGCCAGTGGTTCGGGGGTTGAGAACGGGGAGCTGTTTTTT.

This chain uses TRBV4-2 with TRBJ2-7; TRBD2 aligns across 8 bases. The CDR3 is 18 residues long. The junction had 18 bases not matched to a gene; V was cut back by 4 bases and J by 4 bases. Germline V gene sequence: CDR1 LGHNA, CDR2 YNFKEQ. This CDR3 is CASSPEGSGISSPYEQYF. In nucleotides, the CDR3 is TGTGCCAGCAGCCCCGAAGGTAGCGGGATCTCTTCTCCGTACGAGCAGTACTTC.

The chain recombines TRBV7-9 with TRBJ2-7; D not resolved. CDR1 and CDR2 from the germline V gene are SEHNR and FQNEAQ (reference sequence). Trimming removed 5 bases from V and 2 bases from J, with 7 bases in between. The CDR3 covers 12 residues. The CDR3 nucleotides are TGTGCCAGCAGCCCGAAGGCCTACGAGCAGTACTTC. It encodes CASSPKAYEQYF.

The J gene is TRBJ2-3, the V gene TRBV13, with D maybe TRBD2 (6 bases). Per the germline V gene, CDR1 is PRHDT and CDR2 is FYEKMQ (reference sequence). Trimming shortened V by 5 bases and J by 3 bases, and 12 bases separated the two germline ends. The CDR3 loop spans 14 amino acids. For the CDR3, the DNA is TGTGCCAGCAGCCCCCAGGGAGGTACAGATACGCAGTATTTT. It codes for CASSPQGGTDTQYF.

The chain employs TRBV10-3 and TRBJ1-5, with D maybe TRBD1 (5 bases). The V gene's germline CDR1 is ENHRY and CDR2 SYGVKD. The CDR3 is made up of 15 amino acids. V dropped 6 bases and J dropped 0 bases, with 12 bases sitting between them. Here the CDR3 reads CAISGDGTSNQPQHF. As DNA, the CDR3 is TGTGCCATCAGCGGTGACGGGACTAGCAATCAGCCCCAGCATTTT.

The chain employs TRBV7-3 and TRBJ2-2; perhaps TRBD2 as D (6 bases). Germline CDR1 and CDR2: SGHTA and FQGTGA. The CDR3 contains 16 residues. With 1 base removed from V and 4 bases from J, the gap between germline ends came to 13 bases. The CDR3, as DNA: TGTGCCAGCAGCTTAAGGGGAGGAGGGGCCACCGGGGAGCTGTTTTTT. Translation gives CASSLRGGGATGELFF.

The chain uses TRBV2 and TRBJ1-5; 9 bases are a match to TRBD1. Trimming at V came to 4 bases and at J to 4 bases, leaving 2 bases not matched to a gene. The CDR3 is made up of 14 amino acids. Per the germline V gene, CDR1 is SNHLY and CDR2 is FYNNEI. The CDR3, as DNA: TGTGCCAGCAGTGTGGGACAGGGTAATCAGCCCCAGCATTTT. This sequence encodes CASSVGQGNQPQHF.

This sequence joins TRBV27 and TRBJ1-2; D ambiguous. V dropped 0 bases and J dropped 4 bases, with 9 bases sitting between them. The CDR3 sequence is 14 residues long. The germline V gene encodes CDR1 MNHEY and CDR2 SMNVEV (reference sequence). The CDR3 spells CASSLSQAGYGYTF. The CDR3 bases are TGTGCCAGCAGTTTATCGCAGGCAGGCTATGGCTACACCTTC.

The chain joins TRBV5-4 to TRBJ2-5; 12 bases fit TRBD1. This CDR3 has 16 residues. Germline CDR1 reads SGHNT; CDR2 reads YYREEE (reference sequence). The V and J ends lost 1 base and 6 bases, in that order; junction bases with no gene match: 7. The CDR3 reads CASSLWGTGGAQTQYF. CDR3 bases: TGTGCCAGCAGCTTGTGGGGGACAGGGGGCGCGCAGACCCAGTACTTC.

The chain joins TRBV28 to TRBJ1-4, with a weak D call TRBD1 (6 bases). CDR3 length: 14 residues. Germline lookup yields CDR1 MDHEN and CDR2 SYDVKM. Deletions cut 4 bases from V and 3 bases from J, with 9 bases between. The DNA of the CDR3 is TGTGCCAGCAGTTCACAGGGATCTAATGAAAAACTGTTTTTT. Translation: CASSSQGSNEKLFF.

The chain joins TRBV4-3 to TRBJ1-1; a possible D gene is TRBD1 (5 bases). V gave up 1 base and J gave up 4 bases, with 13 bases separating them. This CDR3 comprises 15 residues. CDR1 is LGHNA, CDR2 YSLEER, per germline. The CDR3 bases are TGCGCCAGCAGCCAAGGCACCAGGGATATCACTGAAGCTTTCTTT. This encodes CASSQGTRDITEAFF.

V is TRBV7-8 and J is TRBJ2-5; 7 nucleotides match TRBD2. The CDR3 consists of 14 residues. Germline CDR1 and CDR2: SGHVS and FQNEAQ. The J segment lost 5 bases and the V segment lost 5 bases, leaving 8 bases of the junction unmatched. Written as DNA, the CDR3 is TGTGCCAGCAGCCCTGCGGGGAGGGATGAGACCCAGTACTTC. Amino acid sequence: CASSPAGRDETQYF.

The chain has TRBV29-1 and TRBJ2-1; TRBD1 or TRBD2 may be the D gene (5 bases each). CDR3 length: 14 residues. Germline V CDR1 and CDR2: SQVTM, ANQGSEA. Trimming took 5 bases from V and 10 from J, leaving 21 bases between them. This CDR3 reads CSVLYPGRLGEQFF. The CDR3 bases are TGCAGCGTTCTATACCCGGGACGTCTTGGGGAGCAGTTCTTC.

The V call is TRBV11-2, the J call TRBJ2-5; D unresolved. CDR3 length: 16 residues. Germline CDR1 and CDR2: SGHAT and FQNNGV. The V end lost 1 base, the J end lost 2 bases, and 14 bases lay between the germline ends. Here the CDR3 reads CASSLGDQVQQETQYF. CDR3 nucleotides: TGTGCCAGCAGCTTAGGCGACCAAGTTCAACAAGAGACCCAGTACTTC.

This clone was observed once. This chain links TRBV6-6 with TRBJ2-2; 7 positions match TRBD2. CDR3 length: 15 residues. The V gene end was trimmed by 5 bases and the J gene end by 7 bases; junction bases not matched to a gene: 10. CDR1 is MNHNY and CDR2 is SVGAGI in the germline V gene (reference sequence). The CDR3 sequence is CASSHTSEGDGELFF. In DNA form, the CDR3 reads TGTGCCAGCAGTCATACTAGCGAGGGTGACGGGGAGCTGTTTTTT.

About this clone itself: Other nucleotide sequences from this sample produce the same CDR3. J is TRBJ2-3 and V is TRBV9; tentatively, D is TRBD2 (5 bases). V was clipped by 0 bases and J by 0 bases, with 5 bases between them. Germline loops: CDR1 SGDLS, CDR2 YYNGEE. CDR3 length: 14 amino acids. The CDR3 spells CASSVAGSTDTQYF. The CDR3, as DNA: TGTGCCAGCAGCGTAGCGGGAAGCACAGATACGCAGTATTTT.

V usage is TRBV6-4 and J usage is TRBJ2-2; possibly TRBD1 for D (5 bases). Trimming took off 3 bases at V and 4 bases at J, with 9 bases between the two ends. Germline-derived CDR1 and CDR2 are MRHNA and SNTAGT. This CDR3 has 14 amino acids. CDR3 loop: CASSEGASTGELFF. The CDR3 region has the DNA TGTGCCAGCAGTGAAGGGGCAAGCACCGGGGAGCTGTTTTTT.

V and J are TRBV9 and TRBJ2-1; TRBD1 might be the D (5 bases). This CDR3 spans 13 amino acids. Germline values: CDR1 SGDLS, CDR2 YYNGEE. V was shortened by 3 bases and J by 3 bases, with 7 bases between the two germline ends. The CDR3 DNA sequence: TGTGCCAGCAGCGCCGGACACTACAATGAGCAGTTCTTC. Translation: CASSAGHYNEQFF.

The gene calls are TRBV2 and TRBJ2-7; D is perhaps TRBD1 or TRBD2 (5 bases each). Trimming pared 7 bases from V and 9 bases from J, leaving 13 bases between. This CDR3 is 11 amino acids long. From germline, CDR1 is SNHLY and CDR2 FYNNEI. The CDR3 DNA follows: TGTGCCAGCATGGGACCTTTCGGGCAGTACTTC. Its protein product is CASMGPFGQYF.

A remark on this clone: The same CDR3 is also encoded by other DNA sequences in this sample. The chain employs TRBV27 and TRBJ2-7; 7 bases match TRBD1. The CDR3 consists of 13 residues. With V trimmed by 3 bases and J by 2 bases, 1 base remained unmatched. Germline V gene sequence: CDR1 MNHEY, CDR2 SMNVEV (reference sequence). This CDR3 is CASSLGQTYEQYF. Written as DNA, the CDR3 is TGTGCCAGCAGTTTGGGACAGACCTACGAGCAGTACTTC.

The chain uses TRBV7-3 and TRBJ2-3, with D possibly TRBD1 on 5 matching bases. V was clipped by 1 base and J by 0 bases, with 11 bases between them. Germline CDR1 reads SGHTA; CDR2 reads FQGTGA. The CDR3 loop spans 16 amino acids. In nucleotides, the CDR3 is TGTGCCAGCAGCTTAAACAGGTCAGGAAGCACAGATACGCAGTATTTT. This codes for CASSLNRSGSTDTQYF.

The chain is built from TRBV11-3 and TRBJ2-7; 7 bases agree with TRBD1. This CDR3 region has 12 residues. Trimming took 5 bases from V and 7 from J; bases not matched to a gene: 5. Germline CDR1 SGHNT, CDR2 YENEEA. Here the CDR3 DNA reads TGTGCCAGCAGCCCGACAGGGAAAGAGCAGTACTTC. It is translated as CASSPTGKEQYF.

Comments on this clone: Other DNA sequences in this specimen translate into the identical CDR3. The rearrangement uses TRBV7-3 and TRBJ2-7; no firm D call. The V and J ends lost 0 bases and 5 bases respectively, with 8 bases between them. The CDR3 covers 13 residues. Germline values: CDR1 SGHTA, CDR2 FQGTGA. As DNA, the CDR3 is TGTGCCAGCAGCTTAACAGGGTTGAACGAGCAGTACTTC. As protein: CASSLTGLNEQYF.

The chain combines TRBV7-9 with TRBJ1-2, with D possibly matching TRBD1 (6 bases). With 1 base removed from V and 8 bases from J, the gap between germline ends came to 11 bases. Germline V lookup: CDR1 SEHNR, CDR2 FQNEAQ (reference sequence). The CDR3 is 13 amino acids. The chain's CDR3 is CASSLDRANGYTF. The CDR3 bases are TGTGCCAGCAGCTTAGACAGGGCTAACGGCTACACCTTC.

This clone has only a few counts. The CDR3 reads CASRSTGHYGYTF. Here the CDR3 DNA reads TGTGCCAGCAGATCGACAGGCCACTATGGCTACACCTTC. The chain is built from TRBV7-9 and TRBJ1-2; tentatively, D is TRBD1 (6 bases). The V gene lost 6 bases and the J gene lost 3 bases, with 11 bases spanning the gap. CDR3 size: 13 residues. The germline V gene encodes CDR1 SEHNR and CDR2 FQNEAQ (reference sequence).

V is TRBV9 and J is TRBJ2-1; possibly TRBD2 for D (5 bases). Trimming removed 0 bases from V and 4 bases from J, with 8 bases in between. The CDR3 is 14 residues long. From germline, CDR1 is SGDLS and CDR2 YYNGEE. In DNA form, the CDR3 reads TGTGCCAGCAGCGTAGCGGGGATATACAATGAGCAGTTCTTC. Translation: CASSVAGIYNEQFF.

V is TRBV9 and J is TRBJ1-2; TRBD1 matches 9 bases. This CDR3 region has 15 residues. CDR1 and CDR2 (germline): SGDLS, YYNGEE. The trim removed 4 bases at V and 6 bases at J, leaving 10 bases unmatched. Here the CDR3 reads CASSNRMGTGNGYTF. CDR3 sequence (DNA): TGTGCCAGCAGCAATAGAATGGGGACAGGGAATGGCTACACCTTC.

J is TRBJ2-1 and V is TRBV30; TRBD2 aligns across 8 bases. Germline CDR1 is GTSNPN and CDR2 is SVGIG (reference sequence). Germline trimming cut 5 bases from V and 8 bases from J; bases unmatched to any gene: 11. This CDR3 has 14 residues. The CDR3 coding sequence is TGTGCCTGGTCGGGAGCTAGCGGGTGGGATGAGCAGTTCTTC. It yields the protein CAWSGASGWDEQFF. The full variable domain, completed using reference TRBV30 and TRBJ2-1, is SQTIHQWPATLVQPVGSPLSLECTVEGTSNPNLYWYRQAAGRGLQLLFYSVGIGQISSEVPQNLSASRPQDRQFILSSKKLLLSDSGFYLCAWSGASGWDEQFFGPGTRLTVL.